Sequencing of this T cell receptor (beta chain) was carried out in a study of T cell responses to AZD1222 COVID-19 vaccine. Profiled with immunoSEQ multiplex PCR; TCRdb holds only in-frame clones, not every one. Here the sample spans about 110,000 clones, around 94% being singletons. Per germline, CDR1 SGHRS and CDR2 YFSETQ. V was cut by 0 bases and J by 4 bases, with 8 bases left in between. The CDR3 contains 14 residues. Findings of the study overall: Samples come after the peak T cell response, not at day 14. Donors were mostly white British, more females; clonal diversity possibly underestimated.

A word on this clone: Its cognate antigen is unknown.

The sample consisted of peripheral blood, taken on day 0 of AZD1222 vaccination. This chain connects TRBV5-1 to TRBJ2-1; D might be TRBD2 (6 bases). The source is an adult in good health. The CDR3 bases are TGCGCCAGCAGCTTGGGACTAGTTTACAATGAGCAGTTCTTC. This translates into CASSLGLVYNEQFF.